This T cell receptor beta chain came from a study of tumor and adjacent non-tumor tissue in lung cancer. Study information: Each sample yielded 3.9 million or so productive TCRbeta reads on average.

Germline V CDR1 and CDR2: MNHEY, SVGEGT. The CDR3 is 13 residues long. RNA was extracted from bulk tissue without any cell sorting. A remark on this clonotype: What it binds is not known. One junction end disagrees with the germline gene, perhaps due to a read error.

A modified ARM-PCR protocol with three rounds of nested PCR amplified TCRbeta. TCRdb redid the calling of the multiplex PCR reads with MiXCR, one entry per CDR3 protein. The data hold more than 95,000 distinct CDR3 sequences, with about 66% observed a single time. Regarding the study as a whole: TCR diversity was significantly greater in tumor than normal lung tissue. Tumor repertoires had a smaller top 100 clone share than normal lung. Tumor TCR diversity, when higher, was linked to shorter survival.

This TCR was recovered from a man aged 25 to 40 with non-small cell lung cancer. V gene TRBV6-2 or TRBV6-3 combines with J gene TRBJ2-3, with D tentatively TRBD1 or TRBD2 (5 bases each). The sequenced sample consisted of lung tumor tissue. The CDR3, as DNA: TGTGCCATCAGTTACTCGGGACCGGATACGCAGTATTTT. Amino acid sequence: CAISYSGPDTQYF.